The 28 T cell receptor beta chains in this list originate from one sample, sequenced in a study of CD8+CD57+ T cells in acquired aplastic anemia. The template used for profiling TCR beta VDJ and CDR3 was genomic DNA. TCRdb reanalysed the reads using MiXCR and keeps one entry per CDR3 protein. This sample yields 350,000 to 450,000 distinct CDR3 sequences, of which 60% to 80% are seen a single time; approximately 3.9% belongs to the top ten. What was sequenced was sorted CD4+, CD8+, or CD8+CD57+ T cells (not recorded which) from PBMCs. All receptors come from a human donor in good health, serving as a control.

This clonotype has only one observation. The chain is built from TRBV20-1 and TRBJ1-4, with 7 bases fitting TRBD1. Trimming took 3 bases from V and 5 from J; bases not matched to a gene: 9. The CDR3 spans 15 residues. Germline assignment: CDR1 DFQATT and CDR2 SNEGSKA (reference sequence). The CDR3 nucleotides read TGCAGTGCTAGTGGGGTTCAGACAGGGAATGAAAAACTGTTTTTT. This codes for CSASGVQTGNEKLFF.

The J gene is TRBJ2-5, the V gene TRBV14; no clear D. Germline CDR1 and CDR2: SGHDN and FVKESK. The V end was cut by 4 bases, the J end by 14 bases, with 23 bases between. The CDR3 extends over 14 amino acids. The CDR3, as DNA: TGTGCCAGCAGCCGAGCGAGGTACGAGCAGTACTTCTACTTC. The encoded protein is CASSRARYEQYFYF.

As for this clonotype: A junction end diverges from the germline sequence, so it may reflect a read error. This chain links TRBV7-7 with TRBJ1-2; tentative D call: TRBD1 (5 bases). Germline CDR1 reads SSHAT; CDR2 reads FNYEAQ (reference sequence). The CDR3 contains 16 residues. CDR3 DNA: TGTGCTAGCAGTCCTCTCTCTAGCGGGGGGGAATATGAGTACACCTTC. Protein: CASSPLSSGGEYEYTF.

This clonotype was seen ten or more times. The gene calls are TRBV6-5 and TRBJ1-5; D uncertain. Germline V gene data show CDR1 as MNHEY and CDR2 as SVGAGI. The CDR3 totals 14 residues. With 4 bases removed from V and 8 bases from J, the gap between germline ends came to 15 bases. The CDR3 loop is CASSSEAALKPQHF. The CDR3 DNA is TGTGCCAGCAGTTCCGAGGCTGCTCTCAAGCCCCAGCATTTT.

A few counts support this clonotype. Relative to the germline gene, one junction end is altered; a read error may explain this. The chain uses TRBV7-2 and TRBJ2-7; D tentatively reads TRBD1 or TRBD2 (5 bases each). The V gene's germline CDR1 is SGHTA and CDR2 FQGNSA. CDR3 length: 13 residues. CDR3 region: CASSTEGSGTEAF. In DNA, the CDR3 is TGTGCCAGCAGCACCGAGGGGAGTGGCACTGAAGCTTTC.

A remark on this clonotype: With a much larger clone just one base away, this may be a read error. V usage is TRBV9 and J usage is TRBJ1-3; TRBD1 is a possible D gene (5 bases). Per germline, CDR1 SGDLS and CDR2 YYNGEE. The V end lost 0 bases, the J end lost 0 bases, and 10 bases lay between the germline ends. CDR3 length: 16 amino acids. The CDR3 DNA reads TGTGCCAGCAGCGTAGGGGCAGGGCGCTCTGGAAACACCATATATTTT. It translates to CASSVGAGRSGNTIYF.

On this clonotype: The junction shows a germline mismatch at one end, possibly a read error. This chain joins TRBV7-2 and TRBJ1-3; 7 bases align to TRBD1. The CDR3 is made up of 14 amino acids. CDR1 and CDR2 (germline): SGHTA, FQGNSA. The DNA of the CDR3 is TGTGCCAGCAGCTCGTACCCGACAGGGACAGATACGCAGTTT. Translating gives CASSSYPTGTDTQF. Using reference TRBV7-2 and TRBJ1-3 for the parts outside the CDR3, the full variable domain is GAGVSQSPSNKVTEKGKDVELRCDPISGHTALYWYRQSLGQGLEFLIYFQGNSAPDKSGLPSDRFSAERTGGSVSTLTIQRTQQEDSAVYLCASSSYPTGTDTQFGEGSWLTVV.

This clonotype was detected many times. This sequence joins TRBV29-1 and TRBJ2-3; 12 nucleotides line up with TRBD1. The CDR3 is 13 residues long. J lost 4 bases, V lost 7 bases, and 3 bases had no gene match. From germline, CDR1 is SQVTM and CDR2 ANQGSEA. CDR3 loop: CSARDRGPDTQYF. As DNA, the CDR3 is TGCAGCGCCCGGGACAGGGGGCCAGATACGCAGTATTTT.

This sequence joins TRBV12-3 or TRBV12-4 and TRBJ2-3, with 7 positions matching TRBD2. V was clipped by 4 bases and J by 2 bases; unmatched bases: 15. The CDR3 loop spans 18 amino acids. The CDR3 DNA follows: TGTGCCAGCAGTTGGTGCTCTTCGGGACTACCATTCACAGATACGCAGTATTTT. This translates into CASSWCSSGLPFTDTQYF.

The chain links TRBV7-9 to TRBJ2-1, with unresolved D. V was cut by 4 bases and J by 13 bases, with 26 bases left in between. The CDR3 covers 16 residues. CDR1 and CDR2 (germline): SEHNR, FQNEAQ (reference sequence). As DNA, the CDR3 is TGTGCCAGCAGCTCCGGGCAGATGAACACCGAAGCTTTCCAGTTCTTC. Its translation: CASSSGQMNTEAFQFF.

This clonotype was seen at least ten times. The genes are TRBV6-5 and TRBJ1-6; possible D gene TRBD1, 6 bases. V dropped 7 bases and J dropped 15 bases, with 16 bases sitting between them. CDR1 MNHEY and CDR2 SVGAGI come from the germline V gene. This CDR3 is 12 amino acids long. The DNA for the CDR3 is TGTGCCAGCACCGAGGGGGTGGGGAACCTCCACTTT. Its protein product is CASTEGVGNLHF.

This chain's CDR3 is CASSRTVAGESSYNEQFF. CDR3 DNA: TGTGCCAGCAGCCGGACAGTAGCGGGGGAGAGCTCCTACAATGAGCAGTTCTTC. The chain uses TRBV5-5 and TRBJ2-1; 9 bases fit TRBD2. Trimming took 4 bases from V and 0 from J; bases not matched to a gene: 11. Germline V gene sequence: CDR1 SGHKS, CDR2 YYEKEE (reference sequence). CDR3 length: 18 residues.

The V call is TRBV5-1, the J call TRBJ1-6; D unclear. The V gene's germline CDR1 is SGHRS and CDR2 YFSETQ. Between the trimmed V and J ends, which lost 1 base and 0 bases, there was a span of 5 bases. The CDR3 extends over 15 amino acids. The CDR3 bases are TGCGCCAGCAGCTTGAAAAGCTCCTATAATTCACCCCTCCACTTT. Encoded protein: CASSLKSSYNSPLHF.

This clonotype was detected many times. The junction and the germline gene differ at one end; a read error may be behind it. The chain uses TRBV7-2 and TRBJ2-7, with 7 bases that match TRBD2. This CDR3 contains 15 residues. The V gene's germline CDR1 is SGHTA and CDR2 FQGNSA. CDR3 sequence: CASSWGGLGAYEQYF. CDR3 in DNA: TGCGCCAGCAGCTGGGGGGGGTTAGGAGCCTACGAGCAGTACTTC.

This clonotype was counted a few times. V gene TRBV29-1 combines with J gene TRBJ2-5, with 14 bases identical to TRBD2. With 7 bases clipped from V and 4 bases from J, the junction kept 14 bases outside the gene matches. The CDR3 is 17 residues long. CDR1 is SQVTM and CDR2 is ANQGSEA in the germline V gene. DNA for the CDR3: TGCAGCGCCGGTGGGCCCGGGACTAGCGGGGGAACAGAGACCCAGTACTTC. As protein: CSAGGPGTSGGTETQYF.

The V and J genes are TRBV12-3 or TRBV12-4 and TRBJ1-2; D may be TRBD1 (6 bases). The CDR3 sequence is 13 residues long. Trimming took 5 bases from V and 2 from J, leaving 9 bases between them. In DNA, the CDR3 is TGTGCCAGCAGTGACGGGACAAACTATGGCTACACCTTC. It translates to CASSDGTNYGYTF.

Points on this clonotype: The conserved phenylalanine or tryptophan is not found at the CDR3 terminus, so this likely reflects a read error. The DNA is omitted, as the CDR3 cannot be located on it reliably, and the CDR3 follows TCRdb's listing. V is TRBV15 and J is TRBJ2-3; TRBD2 reflects the table's D call only, with no check against the DNA. Germline CDR1 and CDR2: LNHNV and YYDKDF (reference sequence). From its first to its last residue, the CDR3 has 15 amino acids. The CDR3 region is CATSAGPAAVDPPSY.

This clonotype was found once. V usage is TRBV9 and J usage is TRBJ1-1; tentatively, D is TRBD1 (5 bases). There are 14 residues in the CDR3. Germline loops: CDR1 SGDLS, CDR2 YYNGEE. With 0 bases removed from V and 7 bases from J, the gap between germline ends came to 13 bases. CDR3 in DNA: TGTGCCAGCAGCGTAGCTTCGGGGGATGGTGAAGCTTTCTTT. Residues: CASSVASGDGEAFF.

This clonotype was counted many times. The chain uses TRBV5-1 and TRBJ1-2; weak D call: TRBD1 (6 bases). Trimming cost V 0 bases and J 3 bases, with 9 bases left between them. Germline V gene data show CDR1 as SGHRS and CDR2 as YFSETQ. The CDR3 consists of 14 residues. The CDR3: CASSLGGQDYGYTF. CDR3 DNA sequence: TGCGCCAGCAGCTTGGGGGGGCAAGACTATGGCTACACCTTC.

The gene calls are TRBV9 and TRBJ1-2, with a tentative D call TRBD1 (6 bases). The V gene lost 3 bases and the J gene lost 7 bases, with 10 bases spanning the gap. In germline, CDR1 is SGDLS, CDR2 YYNGEE. This CDR3 is 12 amino acids long. The CDR3: CASSATGAGYTF. CDR3 sequence (DNA): TGTGCCAGCAGCGCGACAGGTGCTGGCTACACCTTC.

Ten or more counts support this clonotype. This chain uses TRBV7-3 with TRBJ2-5; no clear D gene. The CDR3 runs 13 residues. Per germline, CDR1 SGHTA and CDR2 FQGTGA. The V end was cut by 0 bases, the J end by 5 bases, with 7 bases between. In DNA, the CDR3 is TGTGCCAGCAGCTTAACCTATGTGGAGACCCAGTACTTC. Translating gives CASSLTYVETQYF.

The chain recombines TRBV12-3 or TRBV12-4 with TRBJ2-2, with D possibly matching TRBD2 (5 bases). The ends were cut back, 5 bases at V and 7 bases at J, with 11 bases in the middle. The CDR3 has 13 amino acids. CDR3 bases: TGTGCCAGCAGTAGGCGTGGAGGCGGGGAGCTGTTTTTT. This translates into CASSRRGGGELFF.

Note on this clonotype: No conserved phenylalanine or tryptophan ends this CDR3, so it is likely a read error. This chain connects TRBV2 to TRBJ2-7; D call uncertain. Germline loops: CDR1 SNHLY, CDR2 FYNNEI. CDR3 size: 10 residues. V lost 5 bases and J 6 bases, leaving 5 bases between the germline ends. The CDR3 DNA reads TGTGCCAGCAGTCTGTGCGAGCAGTACTGC. Translation gives CASSLCEQYC.

The chain is built from TRBV7-2 and TRBJ1-6; TRBD1 is a possible D gene (5 bases). This CDR3 is built from 14 residues. The germline gives CDR1 SGHTA, CDR2 FQGNSA. The ends were cut back, 7 bases at V and 8 bases at J, with 15 bases in the middle. Written as DNA, the CDR3 is TGTGCCAGCATGGCTCGGGGGTGGGATTCACCCCTCCACTTT. It yields the protein CASMARGWDSPLHF.

Turning to this clonotype: Mismatch with germline at one junction end may stem from a read error. This chain's CDR3 is CTTRDIGTNTQYF. DNA of the CDR3: TGTACCACCAGGGACATCGGGACGAATACGCAGTATTTT. The V gene is TRBV24-1, the J gene TRBJ2-3; a possible D gene is TRBD1 (6 bases). The CDR3 has 13 residues. Germline-derived CDR1 and CDR2 are KGHDR and SFDVKD.

Only a few counts were recorded for this clonotype. A single base separates this from a much larger clone, so it may be a read error. This chain links TRBV7-9 with TRBJ1-1, with D unresolved. The V end lost 2 bases, the J end lost 5 bases, and 6 bases lay between the germline ends. The CDR3 is made up of 12 amino acids. Germline-derived CDR1 and CDR2 are SEHNR and FQNEAQ (reference sequence). For the CDR3, the DNA is TGTGCCAGCAGCTTAATCCAGACTGAAGCTTTCTTT. Translated: CASSLIQTEAFF.

This clonotype was counted once. An end of the junction does not agree with germline; a read error may underlie this. The chain recombines TRBV7-2 with TRBJ2-3, with D possibly matching TRBD2 (6 bases). The CDR3 is made up of 14 amino acids. Germline V gives CDR1 SGHTA, CDR2 FQGNSA. The DNA of the CDR3 is TGTGCCAGCAGCTTAGCTGCGGGGTCAGGATCACCCCTCTTT. It specifies CASSLAAGSGSPLF.

As regards this clonotype: Likely a read error: the CDR3 ends without its conserved phenylalanine or tryptophan. The limits of the CDR3 on the DNA are not certain, so only TCRdb's listed CDR3 is given. V gene TRBV19 combines with J gene TRBJ1-1. Germline values: CDR1 LNHDA, CDR2 SQIVND (reference sequence). The CDR3 numbers 15 amino acids, ends counted. CDR3 loop: CASSPSNRRITEGFL.